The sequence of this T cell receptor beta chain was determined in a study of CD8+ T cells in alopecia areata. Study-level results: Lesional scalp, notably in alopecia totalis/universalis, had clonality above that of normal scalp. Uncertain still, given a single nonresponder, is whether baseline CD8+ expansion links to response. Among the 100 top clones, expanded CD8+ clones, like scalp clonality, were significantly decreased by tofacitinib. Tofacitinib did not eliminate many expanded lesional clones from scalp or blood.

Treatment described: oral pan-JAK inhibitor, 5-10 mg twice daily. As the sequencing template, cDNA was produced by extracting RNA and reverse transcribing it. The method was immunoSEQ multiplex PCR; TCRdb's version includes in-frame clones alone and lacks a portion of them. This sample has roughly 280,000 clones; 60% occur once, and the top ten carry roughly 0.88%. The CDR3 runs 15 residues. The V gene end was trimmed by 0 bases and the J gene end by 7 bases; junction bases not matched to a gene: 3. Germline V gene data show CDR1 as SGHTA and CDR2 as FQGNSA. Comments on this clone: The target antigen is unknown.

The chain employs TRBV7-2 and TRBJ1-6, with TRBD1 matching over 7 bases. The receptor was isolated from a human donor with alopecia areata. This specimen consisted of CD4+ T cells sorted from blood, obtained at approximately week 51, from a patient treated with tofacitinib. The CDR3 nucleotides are TGTGCCAGCAGCTTAGCGTTGGGACAGAATTCACCCCTCCACTTT. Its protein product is CASSLALGQNSPLHF.